This T cell receptor beta chain emerged from a study of blood T cells in healthy people across ages. Study context: Template-switching capture recovered about one barcoded beta molecule per two T cells.

Primers used in a second PCR of roughly 6 to 11 cycles were a sample-barcoded 5' primer and a J-beta primer mix. TCRdb itself ran the 5' RACE reads through MiXCR, one entry per CDR3 protein. This sample carries around 800,000 distinct CDR3 sequences, about half of them seen once, and the ten largest clones take about a sixth. The V gene lost 2 bases and the J gene lost 6 bases, with 11 bases spanning the gap. CDR3 size: 14 residues. CDR1 is MNHNY, CDR2 SVGAGI, per germline (reference sequence). The genes are TRBV6-6 and TRBJ1-5; weak D call: TRBD1 (6 bases). The sequence came from a man aged 80 or over in good health. Sequencing used blood. The CDR3 region is CASSYAGEGQPQHF. As DNA, the CDR3 is TGTGCCAGCAGTTACGCAGGGGAAGGTCAGCCCCAGCATTTT.